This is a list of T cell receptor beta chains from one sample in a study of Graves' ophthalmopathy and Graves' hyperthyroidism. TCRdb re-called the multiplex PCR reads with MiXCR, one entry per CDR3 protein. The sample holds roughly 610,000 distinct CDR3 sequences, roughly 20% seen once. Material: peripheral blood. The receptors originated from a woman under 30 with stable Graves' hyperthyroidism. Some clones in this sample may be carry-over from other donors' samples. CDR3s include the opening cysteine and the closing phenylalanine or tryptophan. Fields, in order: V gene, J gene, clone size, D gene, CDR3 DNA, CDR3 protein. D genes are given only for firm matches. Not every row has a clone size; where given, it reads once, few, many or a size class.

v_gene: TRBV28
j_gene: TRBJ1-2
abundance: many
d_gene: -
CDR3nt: TGTGCCAGCAGTAGGGGATTGACCGCATGGACCTTC
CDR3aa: CASSRGLTAWTF

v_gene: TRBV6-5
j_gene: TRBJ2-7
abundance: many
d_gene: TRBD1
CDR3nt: TGTGCCAGCAGTTCCTACGACAGGGGATACGAGCAGTACTTC
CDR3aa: CASSSYDRGYEQYF

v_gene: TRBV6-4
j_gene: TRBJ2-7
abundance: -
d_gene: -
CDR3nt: TGTGCCAGCAGTGAAGTTGGGATTAGGTCCTACGAGCAGTACTTC
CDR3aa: CASSEVGIRSYEQYF

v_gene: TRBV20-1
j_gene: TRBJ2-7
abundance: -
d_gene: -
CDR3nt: TGCAGTGCTAGGAGCGGGTCGGGGTCCAACGAGCAGTACTTC
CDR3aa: CSARSGSGSNEQYF

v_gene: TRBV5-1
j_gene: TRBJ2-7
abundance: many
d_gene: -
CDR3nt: TGCGCCAGCAGCTTGGACGTAGGGAACTACGAGCAGTACTTC
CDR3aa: CASSLDVGNYEQYF

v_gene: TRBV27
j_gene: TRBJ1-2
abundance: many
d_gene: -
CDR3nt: TGTGCCAGCAGAGCACCGGGGGCGGGTAACTATGGCTACACCTTC
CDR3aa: CASRAPGAGNYGYTF

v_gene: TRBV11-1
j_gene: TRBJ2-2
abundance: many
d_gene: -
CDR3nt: TGTGCCAGCAGCCAGGAGACAGGCACCTACGGGGAGCTGTTTTTT
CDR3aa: CASSQETGTYGELFF

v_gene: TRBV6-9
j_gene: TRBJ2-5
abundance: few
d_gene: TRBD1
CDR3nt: TGTGCCAGACCCGACAGGGTAGAGACCCAGTACTTC
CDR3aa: CARPDRVETQYF

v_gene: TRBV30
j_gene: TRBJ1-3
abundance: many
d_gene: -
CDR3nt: TGTGCCTGGGACCGGGACACGTCTGGAAACACCATATATTTT
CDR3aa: CAWDRDTSGNTIYF

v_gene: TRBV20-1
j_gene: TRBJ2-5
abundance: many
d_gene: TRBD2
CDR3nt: TGCAGTGCTAGAGACTACCAGCGACTAGCGGGAGGGCCGGAGACCCAGTACTTC
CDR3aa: CSARDYQRLAGGPETQYF

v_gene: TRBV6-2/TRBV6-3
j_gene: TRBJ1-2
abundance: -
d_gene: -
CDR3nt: TGTGCCAGCAGTTACAGGCTACCGGAAGACTATGGCTACACCTTC
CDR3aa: CASSYRLPEDYGYTF

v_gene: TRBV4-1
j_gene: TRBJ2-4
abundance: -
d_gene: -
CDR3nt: TGCGCCAGCAGCCAAGTCGGGGTGGGAAGGGGGAACATTCAGTACTTC
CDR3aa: CASSQVGVGRGNIQYF

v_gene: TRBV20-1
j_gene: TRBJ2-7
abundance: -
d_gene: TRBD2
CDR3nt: TGCAGTGCTAGAGGGGACTACGAGAATATTTACGAGCAGTACTTC
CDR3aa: CSARGDYENIYEQYF

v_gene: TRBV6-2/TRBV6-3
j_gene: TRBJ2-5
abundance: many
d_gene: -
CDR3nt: TGTGCCAGCAGTTACTCATTAGCCGGGGAGACCCAGTACTTC
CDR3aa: CASSYSLAGETQYF

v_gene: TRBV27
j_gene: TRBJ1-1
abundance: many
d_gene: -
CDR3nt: TGTGCCAGCAGTTCAAGCGTGGGAACTGAAGCTTTCTTT
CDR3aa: CASSSSVGTEAFF

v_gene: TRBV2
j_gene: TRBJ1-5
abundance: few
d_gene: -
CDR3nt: TGTGCCAGCAGGATTGACATTAGCAATCAGCCCCAGCATTTT
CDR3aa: CASRIDISNQPQHF

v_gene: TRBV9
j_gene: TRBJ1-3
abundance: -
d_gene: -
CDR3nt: TGTGCCAGCAGCGTAGAAGGGACCGTTGGAAACACCATATATTTT
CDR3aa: CASSVEGTVGNTIYF

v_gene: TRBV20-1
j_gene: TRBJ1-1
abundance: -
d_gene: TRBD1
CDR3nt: TGCAGTGCTCTTATACAGGGGGCGGTCACTGAAGCTTTCTTT
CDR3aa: CSALIQGAVTEAFF

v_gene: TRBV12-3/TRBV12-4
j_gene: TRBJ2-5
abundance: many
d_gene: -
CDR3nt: TGTGCCAGCAGCTCGGACAGAGAGACCCAGTACTTC
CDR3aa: CASSSDRETQYF

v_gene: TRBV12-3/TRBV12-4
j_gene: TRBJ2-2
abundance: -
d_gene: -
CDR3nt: TGTGCCAGCAGTGCCAGCGGGCTGCACACCGGGGAGCTGTTTTTT
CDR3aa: CASSASGLHTGELFF

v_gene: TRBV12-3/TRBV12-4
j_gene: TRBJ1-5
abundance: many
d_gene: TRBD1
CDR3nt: TGTGCCAGCAGCAGGGACAGGGAAAATCAGCCCCAGCATTTT
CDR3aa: CASSRDRENQPQHF

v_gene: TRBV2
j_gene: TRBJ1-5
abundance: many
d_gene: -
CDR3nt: TGTGCCAGCATCGGGACCGGACAACAGCCCCAGCATTTT
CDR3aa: CASIGTGQQPQHF

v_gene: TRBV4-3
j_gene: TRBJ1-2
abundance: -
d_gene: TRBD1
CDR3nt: TGCGCCAGCAGCCAAGCGGACAGGGTTGGTGGCTACACCTTC
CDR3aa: CASSQADRVGGYTF

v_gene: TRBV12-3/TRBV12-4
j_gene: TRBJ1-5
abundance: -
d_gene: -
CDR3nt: TGTGCCAGCAGTTTAATGCAGGGTATGAGCAATCAGCCCCAGCATTTT
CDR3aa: CASSLMQGMSNQPQHF

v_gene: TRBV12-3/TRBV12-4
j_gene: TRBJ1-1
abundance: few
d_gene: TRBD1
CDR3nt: TGTGCCAGCAGTCCGGCGGACAGGTCGAACACTGAAGCTTTCTTT
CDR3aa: CASSPADRSNTEAFF

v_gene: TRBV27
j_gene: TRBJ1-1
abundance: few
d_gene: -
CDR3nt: TGTGCCAGCAGTTTAGCAGTCGGGCGCCCGGCTGAAGCTTTCTTT
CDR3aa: CASSLAVGRPAEAFF

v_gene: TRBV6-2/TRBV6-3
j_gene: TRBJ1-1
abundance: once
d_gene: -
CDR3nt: TGTGCCAGCAGTTCGACAGAGCGGACTTTCTTT
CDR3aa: CASSSTERTFF

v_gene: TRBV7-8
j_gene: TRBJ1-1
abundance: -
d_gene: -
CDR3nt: TGTGCCAGCAGCTTACGTGAGGGGAGGAGTGAAGCTTTCTTT
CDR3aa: CASSLREGRSEAFF

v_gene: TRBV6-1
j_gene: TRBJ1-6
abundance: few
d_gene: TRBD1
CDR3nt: TGTGCCAGCAGGGAGGGGGCCACCTATAATTCACCCCTCCACTTT
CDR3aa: CASREGATYNSPLHF

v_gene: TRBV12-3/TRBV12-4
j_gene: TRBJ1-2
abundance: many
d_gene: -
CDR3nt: TGTGCCAGCAGTTTCCCCGACAGCTATGGCTACACCTTC
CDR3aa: CASSFPDSYGYTF

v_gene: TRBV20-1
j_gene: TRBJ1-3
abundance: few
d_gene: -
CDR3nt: TGCAGTGCGGGGCGTGAGAGAAACACCATATATTTT
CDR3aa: CSAGRERNTIYF

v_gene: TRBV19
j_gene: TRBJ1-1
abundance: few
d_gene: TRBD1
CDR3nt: TGTGCCAGTAGTACAGACAGGGCTCGTAGGAACACTGAAGCTTTCTTT
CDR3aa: CASSTDRARRNTEAFF

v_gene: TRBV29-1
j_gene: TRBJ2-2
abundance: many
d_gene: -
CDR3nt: TGCAGCGTTGAATTGGGGGCCGGGGAGCTGTTTTTT
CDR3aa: CSVELGAGELFF

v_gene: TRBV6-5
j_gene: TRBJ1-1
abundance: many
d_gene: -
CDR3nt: TGTGCCAGCAGTTATGAGGTGGCCACTGAAGCTTTCTTT
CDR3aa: CASSYEVATEAFF

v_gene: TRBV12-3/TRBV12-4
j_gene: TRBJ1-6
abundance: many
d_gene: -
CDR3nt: TGTGCCAGCAGTTCCGTCCCGCAGTATTCACCCCTCCACTTT
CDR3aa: CASSSVPQYSPLHF

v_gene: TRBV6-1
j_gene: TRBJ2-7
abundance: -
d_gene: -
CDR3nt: TGTGCCAGCAGTGAAGGGGTGTTACAGGGGTCGAGCGGGACCTACGAGCAGTACTTC
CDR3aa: CASSEGVLQGSSGTYEQYF

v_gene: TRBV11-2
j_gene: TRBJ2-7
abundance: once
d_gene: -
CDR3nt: TGTGCCAGCAGCTTAGTCTATGGGGCCGACGGCGAGCAGTACTTC
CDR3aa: CASSLVYGADGEQYF

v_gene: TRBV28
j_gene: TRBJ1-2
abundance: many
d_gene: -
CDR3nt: TGTGCCAGCAACCCCCCTGGAACCAGCCGTTTTTATGGCTACACCTTC
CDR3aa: CASNPPGTSRFYGYTF

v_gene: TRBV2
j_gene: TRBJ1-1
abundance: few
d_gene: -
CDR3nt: TGTGCCAGCAGTGCCTGGGACACTGAAGCTTTCTTT
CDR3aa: CASSAWDTEAFF

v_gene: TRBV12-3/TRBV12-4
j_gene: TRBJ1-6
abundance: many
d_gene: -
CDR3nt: TGTGCCAGCAGTTCGCAGGGGTTAGATTCACCCCTCCACTTT
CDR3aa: CASSSQGLDSPLHF

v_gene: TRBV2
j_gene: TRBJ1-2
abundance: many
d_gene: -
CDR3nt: TGTGCCAGCCGTGGGCCTTTAACCGACAGCGGGCTCGCGCATGGCTACACCTTC
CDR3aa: CASRGPLTDSGLAHGYTF

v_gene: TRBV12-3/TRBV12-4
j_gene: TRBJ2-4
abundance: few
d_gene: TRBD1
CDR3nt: TGTGCCAGCAGCCAGTACAGGGGGCCTAAAAACATTCAGTACTTC
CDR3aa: CASSQYRGPKNIQYF

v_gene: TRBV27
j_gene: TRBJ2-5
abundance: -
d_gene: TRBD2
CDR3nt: TGTGCCAGCAGGGCTCGTAGCGGGAGCGGTCGGGAGACCCAGTACTTC
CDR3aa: CASRARSGSGRETQYF

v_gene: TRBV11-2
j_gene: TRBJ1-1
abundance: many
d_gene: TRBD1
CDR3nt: TGTGCCAGCAGCTTTGGGACAGCCACTGAAGCTTTCTTT
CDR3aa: CASSFGTATEAFF

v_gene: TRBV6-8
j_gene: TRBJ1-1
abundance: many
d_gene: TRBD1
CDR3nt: TGTGCCAGCAGTTACTTGGACAGGGGGCGAGAAGCTTTCTTT
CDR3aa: CASSYLDRGREAFF

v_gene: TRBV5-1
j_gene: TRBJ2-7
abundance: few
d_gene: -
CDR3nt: TGCGCCAGCAGCTTGGGGCCGGGTTACGACGAGCAGTACTTC
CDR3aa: CASSLGPGYDEQYF

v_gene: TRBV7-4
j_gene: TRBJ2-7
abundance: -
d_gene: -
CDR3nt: TGTGCCAGCAGCTCCCGGATGGACGGAATATACGAGCAGTACTTC
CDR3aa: CASSSRMDGIYEQYF

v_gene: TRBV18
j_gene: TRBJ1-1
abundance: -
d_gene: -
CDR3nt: TGTGCCAGCTCACCACAGCAGGGCACTGAAGCTTTCTTT
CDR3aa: CASSPQQGTEAFF

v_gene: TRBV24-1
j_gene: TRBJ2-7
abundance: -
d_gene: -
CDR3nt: TGTGCCACCAGTGTCAACAAGGGGTTAGCCTACGAGCAGTACTTC
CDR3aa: CATSVNKGLAYEQYF